This TCR beta chain was captured in a study of cytomegalovirus exposure and HLA in healthy donors. PCR employed 60 Vbeta and 13 Jbeta primers. Using immunoSEQ multiplex PCR, the repertoire was profiled, and TCRdb retains in-frame clones only, with some absent. Of 100,000 or so clones listed, roughly 66% were seen once; the top ten hold about 2.1%. Germline V gene lookup returns CDR1 SGDLS and CDR2 YYNGEE. V lost 4 bases and J 4 bases, leaving 17 bases between the germline ends. This CDR3 is 15 amino acids long. The clonotype comes from a man aged 25-45 years in good health and CMV-seronegative. Specimen: PBMCs. The V call is TRBV9, the J call TRBJ2-5, with D maybe TRBD1 (5 bases). CDR3 residues: CASSTRAEQGETQYF. The CDR3 DNA is TGTGCCAGCAGCACCCGGGCGGAGCAGGGAGAGACCCAGTACTTC.